This passage covers 27 T cell receptor beta chains from one sample sequenced in a study of beta chain features in type 1 diabetes. Of the isolated RNA, all was reverse transcribed, and so the sequenced material was expressed TCRB transcripts. TCRdb keeps only in-frame clones here, not all; method: immunoSEQ multiplex PCR. The sample records roughly 500,000 clones, around 28% being singletons. Sequenced material: naive CD4+ T cells from blood. The origin of the receptors is a man between 18 and 29 years old in good health.

V and J are TRBV29-1 and TRBJ1-2; no reliable D call. Germline CDR1 reads SQVTM; CDR2 reads ANQGSEA. CDR3 length equals 12 residues. V shed 3 bases and J shed 4 bases, with 9 bases lying between them. The CDR3 loop reads CSVESVAYGYTF. The CDR3 region has the DNA TGCAGCGTTGAGTCAGTCGCCTATGGCTACACCTTC. The complete variable domain, with remaining parts taken from reference TRBV29-1 and TRBJ1-2, reads SAVISQKPSRDICQRGTSLTIQCQVDSQVTMMFWYRQQPGQSLTLIATANQGSEATYESGFVIDKFPISRPNLTFSTLTVSNMSPEDSSIYLCSVESVAYGYTFGSGTRLTVV.

This clone was counted only a few times. V usage is TRBV2 and J usage is TRBJ2-4; D remains unclear. V was pared by 1 base and J by 2 bases, with 9 bases between. The CDR3 is made up of 15 amino acids. Germline V lookup: CDR1 SNHLY, CDR2 FYNNEI. The CDR3 DNA is TGTGCCAGCAGTGAAGGGCAATCGTCCAAAAACATTCAGTACTTC. As protein: CASSEGQSSKNIQYF.

The genes are TRBV19 and TRBJ2-1; tentatively, D is TRBD2 (6 bases). Germline values: CDR1 LNHDA, CDR2 SQIVND (reference sequence). This CDR3 region has 17 residues. The V gene lost 4 bases and the J gene lost 3 bases, with 19 bases spanning the gap. CDR3: CASSTPPLGSIYNEQFF. Written as DNA, the CDR3 is TGTGCCAGTAGTACCCCTCCGCTCGGGAGTATCTACAATGAGCAGTTCTTC.

The rearrangement uses TRBV12-5 and TRBJ1-1; D ambiguous. With 4 bases removed from V and 0 bases from J, the gap between germline ends came to 18 bases. CDR1 is LGHNT, CDR2 FRNRAP, per germline. This CDR3 has 17 amino acids. This CDR3 reads CASGSPTTTVMNTEAFF. CDR3 DNA: TGTGCTAGTGGTTCCCCAACCACTACAGTCATGAACACTGAAGCTTTCTTT.

The gene calls are TRBV27 and TRBJ2-3; D gene unclear. Trimming pared 8 bases from V and 2 bases from J, leaving 20 bases between. CDR1 is MNHEY, CDR2 SMNVEV, per germline (reference sequence). The CDR3 is made up of 16 amino acids. CDR3 DNA sequence: TGTGCCAGCCGCACGATAGTGGCCTCATACACAGATACGCAGTATTTT. As protein: CASRTIVASYTDTQYF.

The chain carries TRBV5-1 and TRBJ2-5; TRBD2 is a possible D gene (5 bases). There are 14 residues in the CDR3. Between the trimmed V and J ends, which lost 7 bases and 5 bases, there was a span of 18 bases. Germline lookup yields CDR1 SGHRS and CDR2 YFSETQ. The chain's CDR3 is CASSPAELRETQYF. The CDR3 DNA reads as TGCGCCAGCTCTCCAGCGGAGTTACGGGAGACCCAGTACTTC.

This clone was counted between two and nine times. V gene TRBV27 combines with J gene TRBJ2-3; 11 positions agree with TRBD2. J gave up 2 bases and V 2 bases, and 6 bases lay outside the gene matches. The germline V gene encodes CDR1 MNHEY and CDR2 SMNVEV (reference sequence). This CDR3 has 17 residues. CDR3 amino acids: CASSLVKTSGATDTQYF. The CDR3 coding sequence is TGTGCCAGCAGTTTAGTCAAGACTAGCGGGGCCACAGATACGCAGTATTTT.

This clone was counted a few times. In DNA, the CDR3 is TGTGCCAGCAGCTTAGAAGGACAGCCTAATGAAAAACTGTTTTTT. Amino acid sequence: CASSLEGQPNEKLFF. The chain recombines TRBV7-6 with TRBJ1-4; tentatively, D is TRBD1 (6 bases). The CDR3 extends over 15 amino acids. Germline V lookup: CDR1 SGHVS, CDR2 FNYEAQ. Trimming took off 1 base at V and 3 bases at J, with 9 bases between the two ends.

This clone has more than one count but fewer than ten. The rearrangement joins TRBV30 to TRBJ1-2, with 11 bases lining up with TRBD1. Losses at the gene ends were 1 base for V and 4 bases for J; bases not matched to a gene: 2. The CDR3 is 14 residues long. Germline-derived CDR1 and CDR2 are GTSNPN and SVGIG (reference sequence). Written as DNA, the CDR3 is TGTGCCTGGAGTGCGGGACAGGGGGTCTATGGCTACACCTTC. Encoded protein: CAWSAGQGVYGYTF.

The J gene is TRBJ2-3, the V gene TRBV27; no definite D call. Germline CDR1 MNHEY, CDR2 SMNVEV (reference sequence). CDR3 size: 13 residues. The ends were cut back, 3 bases at V and 6 bases at J, with 10 bases in the middle. DNA for the CDR3: TGTGCCAGCAGTTTTTTAGCAACCGATACGCAGTATTTT. Translating it yields CASSFLATDTQYF.

This clone was found a few times. The chain is built from TRBV9 and TRBJ1-1, with D possibly being TRBD1 (5 bases). The V gene's germline CDR1 is SGDLS and CDR2 YYNGEE. This CDR3 contains 14 residues. V lost 4 bases, J lost 5 bases, and 15 bases lay in between. This CDR3 is CASSPRQGGTEAFF. CDR3 nucleotides: TGTGCCAGCAGCCCCCGGCAGGGAGGGACTGAAGCTTTCTTT.

J is TRBJ2-1 and V is TRBV28; 15 bases are a match to TRBD2. The ends lost 4 bases at V and 7 bases at J; junction bases unmatched: 5. Germline values: CDR1 MDHEN, CDR2 SYDVKM. This CDR3 has 16 amino acids. The CDR3 reads CASSSGTSGRWNEQFF. CDR3 DNA sequence: TGTGCCAGCAGTTCGGGGACTAGCGGGAGGTGGAATGAGCAGTTCTTC.

The sample holds a few counts of this clone. Other DNA sequences from this sample encode an identical CDR3 as well. V is TRBV5-1 and J is TRBJ2-5; a weak D match, TRBD1 (6 bases). CDR1 is SGHRS, CDR2 YFSETQ, per germline. V lost 4 bases and J lost 2, with 12 bases in between. The CDR3 is 14 residues long. Here the CDR3 reads CASSPGQGQETQYF. CDR3 DNA sequence: TGCGCCAGCAGCCCGGGACAAGGGCAAGAGACCCAGTACTTC.

This clone was seen a few times. The V gene is TRBV29-1, the J gene TRBJ2-7; D gene unclear. The germline V gene encodes CDR1 SQVTM and CDR2 ANQGSEA. The CDR3 is 12 residues long. V was shortened by 2 bases and J by 2 bases, with 7 bases between the two germline ends. The CDR3 protein is CSVERVPYEQYF. The CDR3 DNA reads as TGCAGCGTTGAAAGGGTTCCCTACGAGCAGTACTTC.

This clone appeared a few times. The chain joins TRBV9 to TRBJ1-5; D is possibly TRBD1 (5 bases). This CDR3 comprises 15 residues. From germline, CDR1 is SGDLS and CDR2 YYNGEE. The ends were cut back, 2 bases at V and 7 bases at J, with 16 bases in the middle. Written as DNA, the CDR3 is TGTGCCAGCAGCGTGGGGCCCCGGCCCAACCAGCCCCAGCATTTT. Protein product: CASSVGPRPNQPQHF.

The rearrangement uses TRBV7-9 and TRBJ2-3; 12 bases match TRBD1. Trimming cost V 4 bases and J 4 bases; bases outside gene matches: 9. This CDR3 has 17 amino acids. Germline V CDR1 and CDR2: SEHNR, FQNEAQ (reference sequence). For the CDR3, the DNA is TGTGCCAGCAGCTATGGGACAGGGGGCCGAGGGGCAGATACGCAGTATTTT. Translating gives CASSYGTGGRGADTQYF.

CDR3 in DNA: TGCGCCAGCAGCCAAGTGGGGACTAGCGGGATTTTCTTC. This encodes CASSQVGTSGIFF. The V and J genes are TRBV4-3 and TRBJ2-1, with 13 bases identical to TRBD2. The CDR3 runs to 13 residues. The J segment lost 16 bases and the V segment lost 1 base, leaving 4 bases of the junction unmatched. Germline CDR1 and CDR2: LGHNA and YSLEER.

Worth noting for this clone: This specimen includes other DNA sequences encoding the same CDR3. The chain has TRBV30 and TRBJ1-2; the D is unclear. The CDR3 extends over 13 amino acids. The V end was cut by 0 bases, the J end by 0 bases, with 5 bases between. Germline assignment: CDR1 GTSNPN and CDR2 SVGIG (reference sequence). CDR3 amino acids: CAWSVEPNYGYTF. In DNA, the CDR3 is TGTGCCTGGAGTGTGGAACCTAACTATGGCTACACCTTC.

The chain carries TRBV27 and TRBJ2-1; weak D call: TRBD2 (6 bases). CDR1 is MNHEY and CDR2 is SMNVEV in the germline V gene (reference sequence). The CDR3 consists of 15 residues. The V end was cut by 3 bases, the J end by 3 bases, with 12 bases between. The CDR3 reads CASSFRGILYNEQFF. The DNA of the CDR3 is TGTGCCAGCAGTTTCCGCGGGATCCTCTACAATGAGCAGTTCTTC.

This clone came up a few times. This chain connects TRBV10-3 to TRBJ2-1; 7 bases match TRBD1. The V gene's germline CDR1 is ENHRY and CDR2 SYGVKD. V was clipped by 4 bases and J by 1 base; unmatched bases: 4. The CDR3 totals 15 residues. This chain's CDR3 is CAISGQGLSYNEQFF. The CDR3 nucleotides read TGTGCCATCAGTGGACAGGGTTTGTCCTACAATGAGCAGTTCTTC.

The chain joins TRBV5-1 to TRBJ2-3; 12 bases match TRBD2. Germline V gene sequence: CDR1 SGHRS, CDR2 YFSETQ. After removal of 4 bases from V and 6 bases from J, the junction contained 9 bases not matched to a gene. The CDR3 extends over 16 amino acids. CDR3 in DNA: TGCGCCAGCAGCATGACTAGCGGGAGAAATCCTGATACGCAGTATTTT. Translated: CASSMTSGRNPDTQYF. Combining the CDR3 with reference TRBV5-1 and TRBJ2-3 gives the whole variable domain KAGVTQTPRYLIKTRGQQVTLSCSPISGHRSVSWYQQTPGQGLQFLFEYFSETQRNKGNFPGRFSGRQFSNSRSEMNVSTLELGDSALYLCASSMTSGRNPDTQYFGPGTRLTVL.

The chain couples TRBV4-2 to TRBJ2-3, with D hard to call. This CDR3 contains 14 residues. CDR1 is LGHNA, CDR2 YNFKEQ, per germline. The V end was cut by 4 bases, the J end by 2 bases, with 10 bases between. The CDR3 DNA is TGTGCCAGCAGCCCAAAGACAACCACAGATACGCAGTATTTT. It is translated as CASSPKTTTDTQYF.

The chain is built from TRBV29-1 and TRBJ1-1; 8 nucleotides line up with TRBD1. The germline V gene encodes CDR1 SQVTM and CDR2 ANQGSEA. CDR3 length: 13 residues. J gave up 6 bases and V 4 bases, and 7 bases lay outside the gene matches. The CDR3 nucleotides are TGCAGCGTTGTCACAGGGGGTAGGGCTGAAGCTTTCTTT. Protein sequence: CSVVTGGRAEAFF.

For this clone: An end of the junction differs from the germline gene, which may be a read error. In DNA, the CDR3 is TGTGCCAGCAGTAAAGCGGATCGGGACAGGACATACAATGAGCAGTTCTTC. Translated, it gives CASSKADRDRTYNEQFF. This chain connects TRBV6-1 to TRBJ2-1, with 8 bases that match TRBD1. From germline, CDR1 is MNHNS and CDR2 SASEGT. CDR3 size: 17 residues.

This clone was observed a few times. The V and J genes are TRBV25-1 and TRBJ1-4; D uncertain. The ends were cut back, 0 bases at V and 6 bases at J, with 8 bases in the middle. CDR1 is MGHDK, CDR2 SYGVNS, per germline. The CDR3 has 14 amino acids. The CDR3 sequence is CASSEYGSDEKLFF. The CDR3 DNA is TGTGCCAGCAGTGAATATGGAAGCGATGAAAAACTGTTTTTT.

The V and J genes are TRBV6-5 and TRBJ2-3; TRBD1 is a possible D gene (5 bases). Trimming pared 0 bases from V and 4 bases from J, leaving 5 bases between. Germline CDR1 MNHEY, CDR2 SVGAGI. The CDR3 sequence is 13 residues long. The CDR3 sequence: CASSYSGADTQYF. The CDR3 DNA is TGTGCCAGCAGTTACTCAGGGGCAGATACGCAGTATTTT.

This clone was seen a few times. The gene calls are TRBV29-1 and TRBJ1-1; 7 bases match TRBD1. The germline V gene encodes CDR1 SQVTM and CDR2 ANQGSEA. The CDR3 covers 13 residues. V shed 8 bases, J shed 4 bases, and the junction held 10 bases outside the gene matches. The CDR3 loop is CSSQGQLGTEAFF. Written as DNA, the CDR3 is TGCAGCTCCCAGGGACAGCTGGGCACTGAAGCTTTCTTT.